This T cell receptor beta chain came from a study of identical twins. This clonotype was recorded at least ten times. Trimming stripped 2 bases from V and 2 bases from J, with 10 bases between. CDR1 is WSHSY, CDR2 SAAADI, per germline. The CDR3 runs 15 residues. Via MiXCR, TCRdb re-called the 5' RACE reads, giving one row per CDR3 protein. Counted here are 350,000 or so distinct CDR3 sequences, approximately 10% occurring once; the ten biggest clones make up around 8.6%. The V and J genes are TRBV10-2 and TRBJ2-1; D may match TRBD1 or TRBD2 (5 bases each). Sequences were obtained from naive T cells sorted from blood. This clonotype was obtained from a woman between 50 and 59 years old in good health. The CDR3 coding sequence is TGCGCCAGCAGTGAGGTGAGGGGCCCCTACAATGAGCAGTTCTTC. It specifies CASSEVRGPYNEQFF.